Included here is one T cell receptor beta chain sequence, with context. After removal of 2 bases from V and 2 bases from J, the junction contained 12 bases not matched to a gene. This CDR3 region has 18 residues. Per the germline V gene, CDR1 is SGHVS and CDR2 is FQNEAQ. The data originate from a study of blood T cell repertoires in COVID-19. Study-level background: Both acute and convalescent COVID-19 samples were obtained from the United States, Italy and Spain. T cells, B-cell-depleted T cells, or PBMCs provided the cDNA or gDNA that served as material.

As originally analysed: Amplification from reference gene primers served as the basis for estimated nucleated cell counts. Assay used: immunoSEQ multiplex PCR; TCRdb lists only in-frame clones, some missing. V, J and clone size are taken as reported in that table, and D and trimming were inferred from the DNA itself. The sample holds some 91,000 clones, 90% seen once. This receptor was taken from a man aged 55 to 69 with acute or convalescent COVID-19. The specimen sequenced was peripheral blood. This chain joins TRBV7-8 and TRBJ2-5; 9 nucleotides match TRBD2. The CDR3 DNA is TGTGCCAGCAGCTTACGCCCAGCGGGGGGCCTCACGCAAGAGACCCAGTACTTC. This gives the protein CASSLRPAGGLTQETQYF.